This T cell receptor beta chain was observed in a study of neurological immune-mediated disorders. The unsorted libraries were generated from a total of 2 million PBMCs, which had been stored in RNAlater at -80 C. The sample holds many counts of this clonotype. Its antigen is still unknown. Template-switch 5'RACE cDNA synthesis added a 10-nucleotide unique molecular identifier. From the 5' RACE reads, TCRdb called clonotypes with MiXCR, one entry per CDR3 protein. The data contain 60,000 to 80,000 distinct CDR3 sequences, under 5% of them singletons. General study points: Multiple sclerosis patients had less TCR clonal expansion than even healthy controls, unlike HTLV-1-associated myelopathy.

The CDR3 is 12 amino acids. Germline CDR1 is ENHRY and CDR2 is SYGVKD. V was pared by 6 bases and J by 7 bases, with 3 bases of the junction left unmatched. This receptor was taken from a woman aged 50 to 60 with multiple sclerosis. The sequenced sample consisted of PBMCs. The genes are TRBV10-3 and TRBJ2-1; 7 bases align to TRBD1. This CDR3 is CAIRGQVNEQFF. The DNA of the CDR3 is TGTGCCATCAGAGGACAGGTGAATGAGCAGTTCTTC.